This paragraph reports one T cell receptor beta chain. This sample was included in a study of T cell responses to AZD1222 COVID-19 vaccine. Deletions cut 1 base from V and 0 bases from J, with 16 bases between. The CDR3 spans 17 residues. Germline-derived CDR1 and CDR2 are MGHRA and YSYEKL. Libraries were prepared by immunoSEQ multiplex PCR; TCRdb keeps only in-frame clonotypes and omits some of them. The repertoire holds approximately 210,000 clones, with approximately 91% as singletons. The receptor was isolated from an adult who received the AZD1222 COVID-19 vaccine. This rearrangement joins TRBV4-1 to TRBJ2-7; either TRBD1 or TRBD2 may supply D (5 bases each). The material was peripheral blood, obtained 28 days after the second AZD1222 dose. The CDR3 loop reads CASSQVIGAKSSYEQYF. The CDR3 nucleotides are TGCGCCAGCAGCCAAGTAATCGGGGCCAAGAGCTCCTACGAGCAGTACTTC.